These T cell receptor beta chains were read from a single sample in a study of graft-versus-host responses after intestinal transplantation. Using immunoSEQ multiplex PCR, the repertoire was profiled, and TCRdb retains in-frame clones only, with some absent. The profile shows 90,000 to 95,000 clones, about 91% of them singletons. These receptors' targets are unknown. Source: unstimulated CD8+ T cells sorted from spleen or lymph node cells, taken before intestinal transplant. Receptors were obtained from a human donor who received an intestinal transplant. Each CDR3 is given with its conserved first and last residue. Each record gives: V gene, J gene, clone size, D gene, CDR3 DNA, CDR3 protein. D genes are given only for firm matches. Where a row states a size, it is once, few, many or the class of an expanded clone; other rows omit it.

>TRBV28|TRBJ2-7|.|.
TGTGCCAGCCTCGCCCATCAGCGACGAAACCCCTACGAGCAGTACTTC
CASLAHQRRNPYEQYF
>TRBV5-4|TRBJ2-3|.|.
TGTGCCAGCAGCTCGGACTACTATTCCACAGATACGCAGTATTTT
CASSSDYYSTDTQYF
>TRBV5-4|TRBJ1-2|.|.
TGTGCCAGCAGCTTGGACAAGAACTATGGCTACACCTTC
CASSLDKNYGYTF
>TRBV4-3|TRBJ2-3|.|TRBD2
TGCGCCAGCAGCCAAGTCCCCGGGGGGGCCATAGCAGATACGCAGTATTTT
CASSQVPGGAIADTQYF
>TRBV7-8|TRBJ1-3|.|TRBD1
TGTGCCAGCAGCCCGAGGACAGGGACTGGAAACACCATATATTTT
CASSPRTGTGNTIYF
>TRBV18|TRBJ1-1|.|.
TGTGCCAGCTCACCACCCAGACAAAACACTGAAGCTTTCTTT
CASSPPRQNTEAFF
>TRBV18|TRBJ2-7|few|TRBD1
TGTGCCAGCTCCCCGGGACAGGGGCCCTACGAGCAGTACTTC
CASSPGQGPYEQYF
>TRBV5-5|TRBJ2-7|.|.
TGTGCCAGCAGCTTGGCAGTACCCGAGGACGAGCAGTACTTC
CASSLAVPEDEQYF
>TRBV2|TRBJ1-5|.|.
TGTGCCAGCAGTTCCCGGGGTTTATCTAGCAATCAGCCCCAGCATTTT
CASSSRGLSSNQPQHF
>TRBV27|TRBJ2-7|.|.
TGTGCCAGCAGCCGCCCGGGTCCCGGGAACGAGCAGTACTTC
CASSRPGPGNEQYF
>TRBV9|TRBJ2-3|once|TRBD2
TGTGCCAGCAGCGTCGGGACTAGGGCTGTAACAGATACGCAGTATTTT
CASSVGTRAVTDTQYF
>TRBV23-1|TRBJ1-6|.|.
TGCGCCAGCAGTCAACCCGTTACGGGGGACCCCTATAATTCACCCCTCCACTTT
CASSQPVTGDPYNSPLHF
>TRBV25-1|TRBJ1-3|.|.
TGTGCCAGCAGTGAATACGGGGTACCTGGAAACACCATATATTTT
CASSEYGVPGNTIYF
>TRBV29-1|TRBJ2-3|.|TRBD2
TGCAGCGTTGAAGACCCTAGCGGGAGGCCCATTACGCAGTATTTT
CSVEDPSGRPITQYF
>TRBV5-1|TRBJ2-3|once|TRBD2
TGCGCCAGCAGCTTGGTTCGCGGGGGGACCACAGATACGCAGTATTTT
CASSLVRGGTTDTQYF
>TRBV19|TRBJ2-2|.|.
TGTGCCAGTAGTCGGAACACCGGGGAGCTGTTTTTT
CASSRNTGELFF
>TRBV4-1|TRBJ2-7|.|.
TGCGCCAGCAGCCAAGTTAGGAACAGCCCCTACGAGCAGTACTTC
CASSQVRNSPYEQYF
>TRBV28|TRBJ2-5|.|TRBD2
TGTGCCGGGCGGGAGGGCTTGACCCAGTACTTC
CAGREGLTQYF
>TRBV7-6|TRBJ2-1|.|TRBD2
TGTGCCAGCAGCCAGGGACTAGCGGGAAGCTCCTACAATGAGCAGTTCTTC
CASSQGLAGSSYNEQFF
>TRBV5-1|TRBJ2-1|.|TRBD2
TGCGCCAGCAGCTTGAAACCGGGGGGGCTCGATGAGCAGTTCTTC
CASSLKPGGLDEQFF
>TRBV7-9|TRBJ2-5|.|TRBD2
TGTGCCAGCAGCTTAGTAGGTAGCGGGAGGGCCGCGGGGGAGACCCAGTACTTC
CASSLVGSGRAAGETQYF
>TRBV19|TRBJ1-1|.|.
TGTGCCAGTAGTTTTGGAGGGCGGGGACTCACTGAAGCTTTCTTT
CASSFGGRGLTEAFF
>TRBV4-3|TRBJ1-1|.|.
TGCGCCAGCAGCCATGACGGCGGGGTTGAAGCTTTCTTT
CASSHDGGVEAFF
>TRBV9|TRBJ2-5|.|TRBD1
TGTGCCAGCAGCAAGGGGGGACAGGGCCTGCAAGAGACCCAGTACTTC
CASSKGGQGLQETQYF
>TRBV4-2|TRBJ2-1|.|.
TGTGCCAGCAGCCAAGAATCGCCGGGGTCCTACAATGAGCAGTTCTTC
CASSQESPGSYNEQFF
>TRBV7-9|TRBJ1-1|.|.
TGTGCCAGCAGCTCAGTCCGAGGACTGCTTGAAGCTTTCTTT
CASSSVRGLLEAFF
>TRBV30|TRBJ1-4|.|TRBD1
TGTGCCTGGGGTGGGACAGGGATGGAAAAACTGTTTTTT
CAWGGTGMEKLFF
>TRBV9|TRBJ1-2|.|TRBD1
TGTGCCAGCAGCGTAGGTAGGGGACAGGGGACCTATGGCTACACCTTC
CASSVGRGQGTYGYTF
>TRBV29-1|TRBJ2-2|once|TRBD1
TGCAGCGTTATAGGGACAGGGAACACCGGGGAGCTGTTTTTT
CSVIGTGNTGELFF
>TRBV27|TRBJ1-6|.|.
TGTGCCAGCAGTTTATCGGCTCAGGGCTATAATTCACCCCTCCACTTT
CASSLSAQGYNSPLHF
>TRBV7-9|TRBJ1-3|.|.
TGTGCCAGCAGCCCCCCCGACAGTATCTCTGGAAACACCATATATTTT
CASSPPDSISGNTIYF
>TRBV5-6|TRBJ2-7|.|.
TGTGCCAGCAGCTTAGGCGCGGCTAACGCCTACGAGCAGTACTTC
CASSLGAANAYEQYF
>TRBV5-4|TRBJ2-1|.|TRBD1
TGTGCCAGCAGCCACCGGGACAGGGCCTACAATGAGCAGTTCTTC
CASSHRDRAYNEQFF
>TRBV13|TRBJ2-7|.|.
TGTGCCAGCAGCCCCGGAGGCGCTTCCTACGAGCAGTACTTC
CASSPGGASYEQYF
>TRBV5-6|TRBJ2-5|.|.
TGTGCCAGCAGCTCCACGGGAGAGACCCAGTACTTC
CASSSTGETQYF
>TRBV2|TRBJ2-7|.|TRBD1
TGTGCCACCGCGGTGGGGACAGGGATATACGAGCAGTACTTC
CATAVGTGIYEQYF
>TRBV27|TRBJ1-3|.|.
TGTGCCAGCAGTTTCCTCCAGACTAACTCTGGAAACACCATATATTTT
CASSFLQTNSGNTIYF
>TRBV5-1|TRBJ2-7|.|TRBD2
TGCGCCAGCAGCTTGGGTCCAGCGGGAGAGGGGTACGAGCAGTACTTC
CASSLGPAGEGYEQYF
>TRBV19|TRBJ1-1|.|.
TGTGCCAGTAGTATGGAACAGGTCAACACTGAAGCTTTCTTT
CASSMEQVNTEAFF
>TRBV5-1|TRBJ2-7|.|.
TGCGCCAGTAAAACCTCAGGGGCGGGAGCAACCTACGAGCAGTACTTC
CASKTSGAGATYEQYF
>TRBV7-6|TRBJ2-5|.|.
TGTGCCAGCAGCGCCTCCTCGGGAGTAAAAGAGACCCAGTACTTC
CASSASSGVKETQYF
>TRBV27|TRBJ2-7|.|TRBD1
TGTGCCAGCAGTTTACAGGGACAGGGGGACTACGAGCAGTACTTC
CASSLQGQGDYEQYF
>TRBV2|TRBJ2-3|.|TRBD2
TGTGCCAGCAGGCCACTAGCGGGTAGCACAGATACGCAGTATTTT
CASRPLAGSTDTQYF
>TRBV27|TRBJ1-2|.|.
TGTGCCAGCAGCGTTTCCTACAGTAGCTATGGCTACACCTTC
CASSVSYSSYGYTF
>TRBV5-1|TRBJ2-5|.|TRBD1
TGCGCCAGCAGCTCGACAGGGGGATTCCAAGAGACCCAGTACTTC
CASSSTGGFQETQYF
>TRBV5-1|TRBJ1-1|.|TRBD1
TGCGCCAGCAGCCCTGGTTCTGGACAGGGAGCGAGAAACACTGAAGCTTTCTTT
CASSPGSGQGARNTEAFF
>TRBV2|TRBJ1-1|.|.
TGTGCCAGCAGTGAAGGTCAGAAAATGAACACTGAAGCTTTCTTT
CASSEGQKMNTEAFF
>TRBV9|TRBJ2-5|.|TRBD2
TGTGCCAGCAGCGCCCTAGCGGGGGGGCAAGAGACCCAGTACTTC
CASSALAGGQETQYF
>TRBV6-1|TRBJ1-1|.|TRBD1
TGTGCCAGCAGGACAGGGGGCACTGAAGCTTTCTTT
CASRTGGTEAFF
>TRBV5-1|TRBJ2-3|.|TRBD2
TGCGCCAGCAGCTTGAGACGGGGGGAAGATACGCAGTATTTT
CASSLRRGEDTQYF
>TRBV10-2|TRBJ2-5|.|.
TGCGCCAGCAGTGACTCGGCAGGGGGGTACCAAGAGACCCAGTACTTC
CASSDSAGGYQETQYF
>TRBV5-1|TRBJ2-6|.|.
TGCGCCAGCAGCCCCCAGTATGTCTGGGCCGCCCCTGGGGCCAACGTCCTGACTTTC
CASSPQYVWAAPGANVLTF
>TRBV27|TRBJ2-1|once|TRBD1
TGTGCCAGCAGTTTTGGGACAGGGGAGTCCAATGAGCAGTTCTTC
CASSFGTGESNEQFF
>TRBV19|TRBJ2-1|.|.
TGTGCCAGTAGTATAGCCCGAGATGAGCAGTTCTTC
CASSIARDEQFF
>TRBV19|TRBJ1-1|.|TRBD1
TGTGCCAGTACCGATCTTAGGACAGGGGGCACTGAAGCTTTCTTT
CASTDLRTGGTEAFF